These T cell receptor beta chains were read from a single sample in a study of control samples from healthy donors and cancer patients. This table comes from immunoSEQ multiplex PCR, and its TCRdb copy is limited to in-frame clones, with some not included. The table shows about 120,000 clones, with about 87% occurring only once. The sample was blood. The receptors come from a man aged 25 to 45 in good health. Both conserved end residues are part of each CDR3. D genes are given only for firm matches. Size is stated for part of the rows, as once, few or many counts, or as a class when the clone is expanded.

CAIGHAGTDSNQPQHF,TGTGCCATCGGACACGCTGGGACAGATAGCAATCAGCCCCAGCATTTT,NA,TRBD1,TRBJ1-5,TRBV10-3
CASSWPRLSGNEQFF,TGTGCCAGCAGCTGGCCCCGGCTCAGTGGGAATGAGCAGTTCTTC,NA,NA,TRBJ2-1,TRBV5-8
CASSSERGQGIQYF,TGTGCCAGCAGTTCCGAGAGGGGGCAAGGCATTCAGTACTTC,NA,TRBD1,TRBJ2-4,TRBV27
CASSFVAVNTGELFF,TGTGCCAGCAGCTTTGTTGCGGTGAACACCGGGGAGCTGTTTTTT,NA,NA,TRBJ2-2,TRBV5-5
CASSEIYRETEAFF,TGTGCCAGCAGTGAGATTTACAGGGAAACTGAAGCTTTCTTT,NA,NA,TRBJ1-1,TRBV6-1
CASSLWPTAYGYTF,TGTGCCAGCAGCCTTTGGCCGACGGCTTATGGCTACACCTTC,few,NA,TRBJ1-2,TRBV5-6
CASSDGTSGGANEQFF,TGTGCCAGCAGTGACGGGACTAGCGGGGGGGCGAATGAGCAGTTCTTC,NA,TRBD2,TRBJ2-1,TRBV25-1
CASSFSTGANEKLFF,TGTGCCAGCAGCTTTTCGACAGGGGCAAATGAAAAACTGTTTTTT,NA,TRBD1,TRBJ1-4,TRBV9
CASSIVRPGELFF,TGTGCCAGTAGTATAGTACGTCCCGGGGAGCTGTTTTTT,NA,NA,TRBJ2-2,TRBV19
CASSNGGTGELFF,TGTGCCAGCAGCAATGGGGGGACCGGGGAGCTGTTTTTT,few,NA,TRBJ2-2,TRBV7-7
CASSQKRDEQFF,TGCGCCAGCAGCCAAAAAAGAGATGAGCAGTTCTTC,NA,NA,TRBJ2-1,TRBV4-1
CASGLLGASGGSNTGELFF,TGTGCTAGTGGTTTGCTAGGAGCTAGCGGGGGGTCGAACACCGGGGAGCTGTTTTTT,NA,TRBD2,TRBJ2-2,TRBV12-5
CASSSHRTGANVLTF,TGCGCCAGCAGCTCACACAGGACTGGGGCCAACGTCCTGACTTTC,NA,NA,TRBJ2-6,TRBV5-1